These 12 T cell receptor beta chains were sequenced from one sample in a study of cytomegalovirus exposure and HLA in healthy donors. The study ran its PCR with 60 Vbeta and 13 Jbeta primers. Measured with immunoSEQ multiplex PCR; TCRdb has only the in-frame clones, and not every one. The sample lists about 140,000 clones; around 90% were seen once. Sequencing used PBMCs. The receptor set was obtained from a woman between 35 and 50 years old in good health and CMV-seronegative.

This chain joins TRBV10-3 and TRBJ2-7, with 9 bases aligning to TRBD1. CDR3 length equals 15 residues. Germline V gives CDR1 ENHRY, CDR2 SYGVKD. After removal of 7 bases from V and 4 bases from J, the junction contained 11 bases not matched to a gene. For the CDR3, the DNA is TGTGCCATCATTAACACCGGGACAGGGCTGTACGAGCAGTACTTC. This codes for CAIINTGTGLYEQYF.

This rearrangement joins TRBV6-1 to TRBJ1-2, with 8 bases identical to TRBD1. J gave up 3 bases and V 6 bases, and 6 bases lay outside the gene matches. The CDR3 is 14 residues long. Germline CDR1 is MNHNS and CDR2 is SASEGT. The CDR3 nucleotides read TGTGCCAGCAGGGGGGACAGGTGGGACTATGGCTACACCTTC. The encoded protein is CASRGDRWDYGYTF.

The CDR3 bases are TGTGCCAGCAGCCTCCGGCAGGGGGCCAGGGACTCGTACTTC. This encodes CASSLRQGARDSYF. V is TRBV7-9 and J is TRBJ2-7, with 8 nucleotides matching TRBD1. The CDR3 has 14 amino acids. Trimming at V came to 5 bases and at J to 12 bases, leaving 15 bases not matched to a gene. Germline CDR1 is SEHNR and CDR2 is FQNEAQ (reference sequence).

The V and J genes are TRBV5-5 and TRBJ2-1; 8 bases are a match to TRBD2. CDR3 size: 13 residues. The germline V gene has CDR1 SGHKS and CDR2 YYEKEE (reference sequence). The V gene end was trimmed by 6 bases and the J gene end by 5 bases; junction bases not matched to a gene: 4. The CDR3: CASNELADNEQFF. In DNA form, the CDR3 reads TGTGCCAGCAACGAACTAGCGGACAATGAGCAGTTCTTC.

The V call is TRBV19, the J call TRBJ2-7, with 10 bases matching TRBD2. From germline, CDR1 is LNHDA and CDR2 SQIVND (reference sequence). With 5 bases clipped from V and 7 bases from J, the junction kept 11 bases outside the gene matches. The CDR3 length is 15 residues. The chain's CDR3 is CASSPTAGGPREQYF. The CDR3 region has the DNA TGTGCCAGTAGTCCAACAGCGGGAGGGCCCCGGGAGCAGTACTTC. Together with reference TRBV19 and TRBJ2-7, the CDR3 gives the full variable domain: DGGITQSPKYLFRKEGQNVTLSCEQNLNHDAMYWYRQDPGQGLRLIYYSQIVNDFQKGDIAEGYSVSREKKESFPLTVTSAQKNPTAFYLCASSPTAGGPREQYFGPGTRLTVT.

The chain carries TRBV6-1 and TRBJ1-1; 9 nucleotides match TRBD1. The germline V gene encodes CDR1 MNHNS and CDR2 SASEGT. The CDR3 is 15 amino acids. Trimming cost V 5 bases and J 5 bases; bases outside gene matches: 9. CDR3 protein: CASSLQGAYQTEAFF. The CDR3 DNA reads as TGTGCCAGCAGTCTACAGGGGGCATATCAGACTGAAGCTTTCTTT.

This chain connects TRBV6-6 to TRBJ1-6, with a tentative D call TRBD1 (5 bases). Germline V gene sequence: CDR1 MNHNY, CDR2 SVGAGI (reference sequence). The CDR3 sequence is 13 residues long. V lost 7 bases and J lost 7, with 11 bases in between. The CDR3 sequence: CASIGGGNSPLHF. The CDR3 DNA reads TGTGCCAGCATTGGGGGGGGAAATTCACCCCTCCACTTT.

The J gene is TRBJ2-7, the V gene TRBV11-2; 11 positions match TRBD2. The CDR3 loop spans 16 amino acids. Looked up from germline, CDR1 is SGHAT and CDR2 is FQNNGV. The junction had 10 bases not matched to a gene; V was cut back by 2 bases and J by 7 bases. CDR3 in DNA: TGTGCCAGCAGCTTAACTAGCGGGGGCAGGGGGGGAGAGCAGTACTTC. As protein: CASSLTSGGRGGEQYF.

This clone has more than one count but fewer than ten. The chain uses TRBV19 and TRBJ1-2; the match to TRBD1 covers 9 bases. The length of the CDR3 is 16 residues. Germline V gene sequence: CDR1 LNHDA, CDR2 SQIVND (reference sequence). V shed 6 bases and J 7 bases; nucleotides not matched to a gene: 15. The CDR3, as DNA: TGTGCCAGTAGCCTGAACAGGGGGCAATTACCAGGTGGCTACACCTTC. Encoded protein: CASSLNRGQLPGGYTF.

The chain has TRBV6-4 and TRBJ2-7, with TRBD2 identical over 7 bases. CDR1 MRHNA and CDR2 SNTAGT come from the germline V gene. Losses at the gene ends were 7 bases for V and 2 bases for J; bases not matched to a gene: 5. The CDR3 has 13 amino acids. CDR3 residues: CASTSGQAYEQYF. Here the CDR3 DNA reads TGTGCCAGCACTAGCGGCCAAGCCTACGAGCAGTACTTC.

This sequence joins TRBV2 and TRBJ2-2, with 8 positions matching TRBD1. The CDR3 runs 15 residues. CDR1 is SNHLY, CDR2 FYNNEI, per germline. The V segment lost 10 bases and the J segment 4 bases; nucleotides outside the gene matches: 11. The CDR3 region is CAIPRQGSSTGELFF. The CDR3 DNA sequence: TGTGCCATCCCTCGACAGGGGTCGAGCACCGGGGAGCTGTTTTTT.

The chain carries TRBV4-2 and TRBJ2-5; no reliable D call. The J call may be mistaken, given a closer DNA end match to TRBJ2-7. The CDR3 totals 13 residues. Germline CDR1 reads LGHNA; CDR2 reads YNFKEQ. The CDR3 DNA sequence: TGTGCCAGCAGCCAAGATCACTCCTACGAGCAGTACTTC. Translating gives CASSQDHSYEQYF.